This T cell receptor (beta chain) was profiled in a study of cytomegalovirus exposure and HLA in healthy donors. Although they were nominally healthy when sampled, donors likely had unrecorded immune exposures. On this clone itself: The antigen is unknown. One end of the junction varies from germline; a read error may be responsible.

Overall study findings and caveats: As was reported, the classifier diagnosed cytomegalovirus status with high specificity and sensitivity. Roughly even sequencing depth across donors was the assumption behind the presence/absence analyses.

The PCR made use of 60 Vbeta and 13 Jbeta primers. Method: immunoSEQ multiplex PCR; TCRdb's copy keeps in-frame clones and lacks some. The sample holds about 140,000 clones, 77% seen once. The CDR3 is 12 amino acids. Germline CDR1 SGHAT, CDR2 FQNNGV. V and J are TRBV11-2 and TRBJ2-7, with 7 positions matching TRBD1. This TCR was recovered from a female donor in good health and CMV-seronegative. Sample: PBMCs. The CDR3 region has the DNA TGTGCCAGCAGCTTAGGACCAGGGGGATTCCGCTTC. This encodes CASSLGPGGFRF.